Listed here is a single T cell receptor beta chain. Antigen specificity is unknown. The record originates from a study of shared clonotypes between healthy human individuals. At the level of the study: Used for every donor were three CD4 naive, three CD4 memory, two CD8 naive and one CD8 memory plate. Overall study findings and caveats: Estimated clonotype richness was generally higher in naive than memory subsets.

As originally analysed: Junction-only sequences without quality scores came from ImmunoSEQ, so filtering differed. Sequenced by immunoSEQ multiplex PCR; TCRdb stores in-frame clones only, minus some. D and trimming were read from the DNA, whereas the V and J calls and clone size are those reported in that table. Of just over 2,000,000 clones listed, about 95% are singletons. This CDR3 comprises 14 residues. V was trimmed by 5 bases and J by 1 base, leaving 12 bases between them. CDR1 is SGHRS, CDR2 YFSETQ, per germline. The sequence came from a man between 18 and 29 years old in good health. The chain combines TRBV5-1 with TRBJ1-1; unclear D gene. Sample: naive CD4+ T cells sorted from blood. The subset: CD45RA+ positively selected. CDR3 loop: CASRQGLKNTEAFF. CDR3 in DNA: TGCGCCAGCAGGCAAGGACTGAAGAACACTGAAGCTTTCTTT.